These T cell receptor beta chains were read from a single sample in a study of T cells after yellow fever vaccination. One entry per CDR3 protein results from TCRdb running MiXCR on the 5' RACE reads. The sample includes 500,000 to 550,000 distinct CDR3 sequences, just over 20% of them seen just once. The material sequenced was PBMCs, taken roughly 20 days after the first yellow fever vaccination. The receptors originated from a young man who received the YFV17D yellow fever vaccine. Each CDR3 is given with its conserved first and last residue. Each record gives: V gene, clone size, J gene, CDR3 protein. Size values are once, few and many counts, or a class for expanded clones, and some rows have none.

V gene: TRBV3-1; clone size: NA; J gene: TRBJ1-2; CDR3 protein: CASSQDLSTGYGYTF
V gene: TRBV29-1; clone size: NA; J gene: TRBJ1-1; CDR3 protein: CSVERLGGGTEAFF
V gene: TRBV12-3/TRBV12-4; clone size: NA; J gene: TRBJ2-7; CDR3 protein: CASTYTTGDEQYF
V gene: TRBV7-2; clone size: few; J gene: TRBJ2-3; CDR3 protein: CASSEGGAHTDTQYF
V gene: TRBV5-1; clone size: few; J gene: TRBJ1-6; CDR3 protein: CASSLGPGGTGNSPLHF
V gene: TRBV5-1; clone size: NA; J gene: TRBJ2-1; CDR3 protein: CASSSEPGGTVSEQFF
V gene: TRBV7-2; clone size: few; J gene: TRBJ1-4; CDR3 protein: CASSSRGEKLFF
V gene: TRBV7-2; clone size: NA; J gene: TRBJ2-6; CDR3 protein: CASSFSRGGYGANVLTF
V gene: TRBV7-2; clone size: few; J gene: TRBJ2-3; CDR3 protein: CASSLGLAGGSDTQYF
V gene: TRBV7-9; clone size: NA; J gene: TRBJ2-1; CDR3 protein: CASSPTTVSYNEQFF
V gene: TRBV7-3; clone size: NA; J gene: TRBJ2-2; CDR3 protein: CASSPGTSGRTGELFF